The clone carrying this TCR beta chain showed up many times. The antigen is not known. Axillary draining lymph nodes of breast cancer patients supplied the node samples. The data were taken from a study of breast tumors, draining lymph nodes, adjacent tissues. Points from the study as a whole: Tumors had less TCR diversity than lymph nodes, more than nontumor tissue. Luminal-like breast cancer showed significantly greater tumor-nontumor repertoire similarity than basal-like breast cancer did. Most tumor T cells seemingly derive from lymph node, then expand in tumor. That most tumor T cells come from lymph nodes remained unproven.

In TCRdb, the multiplex PCR reads were re-called with MiXCR into one record per CDR3 protein. This table holds around 290,000 distinct CDR3 sequences, around 30% found once. What was sequenced was axillary lymph node tissue. This receptor was obtained from a female donor with breast cancer. Some clones in this sample may be carry-over from other donors' samples.

The CDR3 nucleotides read TGTGCCAGCAGCCTGGGGAGGGCGGGGAAGAGGGAGCAGTACTTC. This codes for CASSLGRAGKREQYF. The rearrangement joins TRBV5-4 to TRBJ2-7, with 7 bases identical to TRBD2. The germline V gene encodes CDR1 SGHNT and CDR2 YYREEE (reference sequence). With V trimmed by 4 bases and J by 7 bases, 14 bases remained unmatched. The CDR3 spans 15 residues.